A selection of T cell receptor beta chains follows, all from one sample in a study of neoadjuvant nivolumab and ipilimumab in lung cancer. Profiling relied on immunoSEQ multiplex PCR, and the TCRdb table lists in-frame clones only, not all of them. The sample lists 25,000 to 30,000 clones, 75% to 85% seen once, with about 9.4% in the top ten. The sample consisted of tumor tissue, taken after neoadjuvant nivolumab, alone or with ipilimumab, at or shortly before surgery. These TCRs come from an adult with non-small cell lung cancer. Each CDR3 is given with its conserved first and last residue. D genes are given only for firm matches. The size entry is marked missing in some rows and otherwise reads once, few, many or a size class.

cdr3_aa: CASSREGPASGANVLTF
cdr3_nt: TGTGCCAGCTCACGGGAGGGACCAGCCTCTGGGGCCAACGTCCTGACTTTC
j_call: TRBJ2-6
clone_size: NA
cdr3_length: 17
d_call: TRBD2
v_call: TRBV18

cdr3_aa: CASGLLLAGNEQFF
cdr3_nt: TGTGCCAGCGGACTCCTCCTCGCTGGGAATGAGCAGTTCTTC
j_call: TRBJ2-1
clone_size: NA
cdr3_length: 14
d_call: NA
v_call: TRBV11-2

cdr3_aa: CASSGDRGRDRTDTQYF
cdr3_nt: TGCGCCAGCAGCGGTGACAGGGGGCGCGACCGCACAGATACGCAGTATTTT
j_call: TRBJ2-3
clone_size: NA
cdr3_length: 17
d_call: TRBD1
v_call: TRBV10-1

cdr3_aa: CASSPLGHNNSPLHF
cdr3_nt: TGTGCCAGCTCACCACTCGGACACAATAATTCACCCCTCCACTTT
j_call: TRBJ1-6
clone_size: NA
cdr3_length: 15
d_call: NA
v_call: TRBV18

cdr3_aa: CASNTEAFF
cdr3_nt: TGCGCCAGCAACACTGAAGCTTTCTTT
j_call: TRBJ1-1
clone_size: NA
cdr3_length: 9
d_call: NA
v_call: TRBV5-1

cdr3_aa: CASSLEEGTQHF
cdr3_nt: TGTGCCAGCAGCTTAGAAGAGGGCACCCAGCATTTT
j_call: TRBJ1-5
clone_size: NA
cdr3_length: 12
d_call: NA
v_call: TRBV11-2

cdr3_aa: CASSFREFTEAFF
cdr3_nt: TGTGCCAGCAGCTTTCGGGAATTCACTGAAGCTTTCTTT
j_call: TRBJ1-1
clone_size: once
cdr3_length: 13
d_call: NA
v_call: TRBV5-5

cdr3_aa: CASTPTQGAGELFF
cdr3_nt: TGCGCCAGCACTCCGACTCAAGGGGCCGGGGAGCTGTTTTTT
j_call: TRBJ2-2
clone_size: few
cdr3_length: 14
d_call: NA
v_call: TRBV5-1

cdr3_aa: CAAILLANNEQFF
cdr3_nt: TGTGCCGCTATTCTCCTAGCGAACAATGAGCAGTTCTTC
j_call: TRBJ2-1
clone_size: NA
cdr3_length: 13
d_call: NA
v_call: TRBV7-9

cdr3_aa: CASSGKISSGANVLTF
cdr3_nt: TGTGCCAGCAGCGGGAAGATCAGCTCTGGGGCCAACGTCCTGACTTTC
j_call: TRBJ2-6
clone_size: NA
cdr3_length: 16
d_call: NA
v_call: TRBV7-8

cdr3_aa: CASSLGTEENNEQFF
cdr3_nt: TGTGCCAGCAGCTTAGGGACAGAAGAGAACAATGAGCAGTTCTTC
j_call: TRBJ2-1
clone_size: once
cdr3_length: 15
d_call: NA
v_call: TRBV7-2

cdr3_aa: CASSSLATSNEQYF
cdr3_nt: TGTGCCAGCAGCTCACTCGCCACTAGCAACGAGCAGTACTTC
j_call: TRBJ2-7
clone_size: NA
cdr3_length: 14
d_call: NA
v_call: TRBV5-6

cdr3_aa: CASSTPLAGTGTDTQYF
cdr3_nt: TGTGCCAGCAGTACTCCGTTAGCGGGAACTGGGACAGATACGCAGTATTTT
j_call: TRBJ2-3
clone_size: NA
cdr3_length: 17
d_call: TRBD2
v_call: TRBV2

cdr3_aa: CASSLTALNTEAFF
cdr3_nt: TGTGCCAGCAGCTTGACCGCACTGAACACTGAAGCTTTCTTT
j_call: TRBJ1-1
clone_size: once
cdr3_length: 14
d_call: NA
v_call: TRBV5-5

cdr3_aa: CASSLDRDEQYF
cdr3_nt: TGTGCCAGCAGCTTAGATCGGGACGAGCAGTACTTC
j_call: TRBJ2-7
clone_size: NA
cdr3_length: 12
d_call: NA
v_call: TRBV11-3

cdr3_aa: CASSIWGPDTQYF
cdr3_nt: TGTGCCAGCAGCATATGGGGCCCAGATACGCAGTATTTT
j_call: TRBJ2-3
clone_size: NA
cdr3_length: 13
d_call: NA
v_call: TRBV11-2

cdr3_aa: CASSLEGGSARGYTF
cdr3_nt: TGCGCCAGCAGCTTGGAAGGGGGGTCGGCTCGGGGCTACACCTTC
j_call: TRBJ1-2
clone_size: NA
cdr3_length: 15
d_call: NA
v_call: TRBV5-1

cdr3_aa: CASSYLDRAGEQYF
cdr3_nt: TGTGCCAGCAGTTACTTGGACAGGGCGGGCGAGCAGTACTTC
j_call: TRBJ2-7
clone_size: NA
cdr3_length: 14
d_call: TRBD1
v_call: TRBV6-5

cdr3_aa: CASSPLPPGQNNQPQHF
cdr3_nt: TGTGCCAGCTCACCACTTCCCCCAGGACAGAACAATCAGCCCCAGCATTTT
j_call: TRBJ1-5
clone_size: few
cdr3_length: 17
d_call: NA
v_call: TRBV18

cdr3_aa: CASSERPASGQFF
cdr3_nt: TGTGCCAGCAGTGAACGGCCAGCGTCCGGGCAGTTCTTC
j_call: TRBJ2-1
clone_size: NA
cdr3_length: 13
d_call: NA
v_call: TRBV6-1

cdr3_aa: CASSSYSPGTVLGANVLTF
cdr3_nt: TGTGCCAGCAGCTCCTACAGTCCCGGGACAGTACTGGGGGCCAACGTCCTGACTTTC
j_call: TRBJ2-6
clone_size: NA
cdr3_length: 19
d_call: TRBD1
v_call: TRBV7-3

cdr3_aa: CSVYYRDRRNTEAFF
cdr3_nt: TGCAGCGTTTATTACCGGGACCGAAGGAACACTGAAGCTTTCTTT
j_call: TRBJ1-1
clone_size: NA
cdr3_length: 15
d_call: NA
v_call: TRBV29-1

cdr3_aa: CAWSVKGTRPQHF
cdr3_nt: TGTGCCTGGAGTGTTAAGGGTACGAGGCCCCAGCATTTT
j_call: TRBJ1-5
clone_size: NA
cdr3_length: 13
d_call: NA
v_call: TRBV30

cdr3_aa: CASSFSSGMGETQYF
cdr3_nt: TGCGCCAGCAGCTTTTCTAGCGGGATGGGCGAGACCCAGTACTTC
j_call: TRBJ2-5
clone_size: few
cdr3_length: 15
d_call: TRBD2
v_call: TRBV5-1

cdr3_aa: CASSELAGDNEQFF
cdr3_nt: TGTGCCAGCAGTGAACTAGCGGGAGACAATGAGCAGTTCTTC
j_call: TRBJ2-1
clone_size: NA
cdr3_length: 14
d_call: TRBD2
v_call: TRBV2

cdr3_aa: CASGGRNTEAFF
cdr3_nt: TGTGCCAGCGGGGGCAGGAACACTGAAGCTTTCTTT
j_call: TRBJ1-1
clone_size: NA
cdr3_length: 12
d_call: NA
v_call: TRBV7-3

cdr3_aa: CASSLDLAGGTDTQYF
cdr3_nt: TGCGCCAGCAGCTTGGACCTAGCGGGGGGCACAGATACGCAGTATTTT
j_call: TRBJ2-3
clone_size: few
cdr3_length: 16
d_call: TRBD2
v_call: TRBV5-1

cdr3_aa: CASSDVAGAPEQYF
cdr3_nt: TGCGCCAGCAGTGATGTTGCGGGAGCTCCCGAGCAGTACTTC
j_call: TRBJ2-7
clone_size: NA
cdr3_length: 14
d_call: TRBD2
v_call: TRBV10-2

cdr3_aa: CSVGTVLDTIYF
cdr3_nt: TGCAGCGTCGGGACAGTTCTAGACACCATATATTTT
j_call: TRBJ1-3
clone_size: NA
cdr3_length: 12
d_call: TRBD1
v_call: TRBV29-1

cdr3_aa: CASTDLLSREQFF
cdr3_nt: TGTGCCAGCACCGACCTCTTGAGCCGGGAGCAGTTCTTC
j_call: TRBJ2-1
clone_size: NA
cdr3_length: 13
d_call: NA
v_call: TRBV11-1

cdr3_aa: CASSKRDRGREQYF
cdr3_nt: TGTGCCAGCAGTAAAAGGGACAGGGGACGCGAGCAGTACTTC
j_call: TRBJ2-7
clone_size: NA
cdr3_length: 14
d_call: TRBD1
v_call: TRBV27

cdr3_aa: CASSGVTSTDTQYF
cdr3_nt: TGTGCCAGCAGTGGAGTCACTAGCACAGATACGCAGTATTTT
j_call: TRBJ2-3
clone_size: once
cdr3_length: 14
d_call: NA
v_call: TRBV7-9

cdr3_aa: CASSFSTDTQYF
cdr3_nt: TGTGCCAGCAGTTTTAGCACAGATACGCAGTATTTT
j_call: TRBJ2-3
clone_size: NA
cdr3_length: 12
d_call: NA
v_call: TRBV6-6

cdr3_aa: CASSTRPGTATEKLFF
cdr3_nt: TGTGCCAGCAGCACACGCCCCGGGACAGCGACGGAAAAACTGTTTTTT
j_call: TRBJ1-4
clone_size: NA
cdr3_length: 16
d_call: TRBD1
v_call: TRBV11-3

cdr3_aa: CASSGAGTVISEAFF
cdr3_nt: TGTGCCAGCAGCGGAGCCGGGACAGTAATCTCTGAAGCTTTCTTT
j_call: TRBJ1-1
clone_size: NA
cdr3_length: 15
d_call: TRBD1
v_call: TRBV7-2

cdr3_aa: CASRDRYISNQPQHF
cdr3_nt: TGTGCCAGCAGGGACAGGTACATTAGCAATCAGCCCCAGCATTTT
j_call: TRBJ1-5
clone_size: NA
cdr3_length: 15
d_call: TRBD1
v_call: TRBV27

cdr3_aa: CASSLSRRRVGQPQHF
cdr3_nt: TGTGCCAGCAGCTTATCCAGGAGACGGGTTGGGCAGCCCCAGCATTTT
j_call: TRBJ1-5
clone_size: NA
cdr3_length: 16
d_call: NA
v_call: TRBV7-2

cdr3_aa: CASSPRGGEQSFF
cdr3_nt: TGTGCCAGCAGTCCACGAGGGGGTGAGCAGTCTTTCTTT
j_call: TRBJ1-1
clone_size: NA
cdr3_length: 13
d_call: NA
v_call: TRBV6-5

cdr3_aa: CSVEGGGETQYF
cdr3_nt: TGCAGCGTTGAAGGGGGCGGGGAGACCCAGTACTTC
j_call: TRBJ2-5
clone_size: few
cdr3_length: 12
d_call: NA
v_call: TRBV29-1

cdr3_aa: CASSLVGGAYGYTF
cdr3_nt: TGTGCCAGCAGCTTAGTAGGAGGGGCCTATGGCTACACCTTC
j_call: TRBJ1-2
clone_size: NA
cdr3_length: 14
d_call: NA
v_call: TRBV7-9

cdr3_aa: CASRRLDRTDTQYF
cdr3_nt: TGTGCCAGCAGGCGTCTGGACCGTACAGATACGCAGTATTTT
j_call: TRBJ2-3
clone_size: NA
cdr3_length: 14
d_call: NA
v_call: TRBV6-5

cdr3_aa: CAWRIGQGVNTIYF
cdr3_nt: TGTGCCTGGAGGATCGGACAGGGGGTAAACACCATATATTTT
j_call: TRBJ1-3
clone_size: NA
cdr3_length: 14
d_call: TRBD1
v_call: TRBV30

cdr3_aa: CASTDAGQGAEAFF
cdr3_nt: TGTGCCAGCACTGACGCCGGACAGGGGGCTGAAGCTTTCTTT
j_call: TRBJ1-1
clone_size: NA
cdr3_length: 14
d_call: TRBD1
v_call: TRBV5-4

cdr3_aa: CSVEQGANEQYF
cdr3_nt: TGCAGCGTTGAACAGGGGGCGAACGAGCAGTACTTC
j_call: TRBJ2-7
clone_size: once
cdr3_length: 12
d_call: TRBD1
v_call: TRBV29-1

cdr3_aa: CASSFGENEQFF
cdr3_nt: TGTGCCAGCAGCTTCGGGGAAAATGAGCAGTTCTTC
j_call: TRBJ2-1
clone_size: NA
cdr3_length: 12
d_call: NA
v_call: TRBV7-9

cdr3_aa: CASSLVGGLETEAFF
cdr3_nt: TGCGCCAGCAGCTTGGTTGGGGGGCTGGAGACTGAAGCTTTCTTT
j_call: TRBJ1-1
clone_size: NA
cdr3_length: 15
d_call: NA
v_call: TRBV5-1